Shown below are 22 T cell receptor beta chains from a single sample sequenced in a study of blood T cell repertoires in COVID-19. Measured with immunoSEQ multiplex PCR; TCRdb has only the in-frame clones, and not every one. The sample yields under 50,000 clones, roughly 78% seen once. The specimen was peripheral blood. These receptors were obtained from a man aged 65-85 years with acute or convalescent COVID-19.

CDR3 bases: TGTGCCAGCAGCTCCGGAATAGCGGGAGGGCCATATACGCAGTATTTT. Translating gives CASSSGIAGGPYTQYF. The chain couples TRBV3-1 (or the pseudogene TRBV3-2) to TRBJ2-3; 11 positions agree with TRBD2. The CDR3 sequence is 16 residues long. V trimming: 5 bases; J trimming: 7 bases; junction bases outside the gene matches: 11. Germline V lookup: CDR1 LGHDT, CDR2 YNNKEL (reference sequence).

The chain carries TRBV5-1 and TRBJ1-6, with 7 bases identical to TRBD1. V was clipped by 5 bases and J by 6 bases; unmatched bases: 5. The CDR3 runs 14 residues. Germline loops: CDR1 SGHRS, CDR2 YFSETQ. This chain's CDR3 is CASSPDRANSPLHF. In DNA, the CDR3 is TGCGCCAGCAGTCCCGACAGGGCTAATTCACCCCTCCACTTT.

The V and J genes are TRBV10-3 and TRBJ2-5, with 7 nucleotides matching TRBD2. The CDR3 has 16 amino acids. The germline gives CDR1 ENHRY, CDR2 SYGVKD. V lost 4 bases, J lost 0 bases, and 8 bases stayed unmatched. In DNA form, the CDR3 reads TGTGCCATCAGTGTGGCTAGCGGATTGTACCAAGAGACCCAGTACTTC. Amino acid sequence: CAISVASGLYQETQYF.

This chain connects TRBV10-3 to TRBJ1-2; D not certain. The CDR3 runs to 13 residues. Trimming removed 10 bases at V and 4 bases at J, with 16 bases between. Germline V gene lookup returns CDR1 ENHRY and CDR2 SYGVKD. CDR3 protein: CANYAGSTYGYTF. The CDR3 DNA is TGTGCCAATTACGCGGGGTCCACCTATGGCTACACCTTC.

This clone was recorded a few times. The chain couples TRBV4-3 to TRBJ2-7, with a weak D call TRBD1 (6 bases). V lost 0 bases and J 3 bases, leaving 12 bases between the germline ends. The CDR3 runs to 15 residues. From germline, CDR1 is LGHNA and CDR2 YSLEER. DNA for the CDR3: TGCGCCAGCAGCCAAGAAAGTCAGGGGAACTACGAGCAGTACTTC. As protein: CASSQESQGNYEQYF.

CDR3 amino acids: CASSRAGGSYNEQFF. CDR3 DNA: TGCGCCAGCAGCAGAGCGGGAGGCTCCTACAATGAGCAGTTCTTC. The gene calls are TRBV5-1 and TRBJ2-1; 9 bases are a match to TRBD2. Germline V gene data show CDR1 as SGHRS and CDR2 as YFSETQ. The CDR3 extends over 15 amino acids. With 4 bases clipped from V and 0 bases from J, the junction kept 2 bases outside the gene matches. Filled out from reference TRBV5-1 and TRBJ2-1, the complete variable domain reads KAGVTQTPRYLIKTRGQQVTLSCSPISGHRSVSWYQQTPGQGLQFLFEYFSETQRNKGNFPGRFSGRQFSNSRSEMNVSTLELGDSALYLCASSRAGGSYNEQFFGPGTRLTVL.

The J gene is TRBJ2-1, the V gene TRBV3-1 (or the pseudogene TRBV3-2); 10 bases fit TRBD2. V shed 4 bases and J 8 bases; nucleotides not matched to a gene: 8. There are 15 residues in the CDR3. Germline V gene sequence: CDR1 LGHDT, CDR2 YNNKEL (reference sequence). This chain's CDR3 is CASSPLAGVVDEQFF. In DNA form, the CDR3 reads TGTGCCAGCAGCCCCCTAGCGGGAGTTGTCGATGAGCAGTTCTTC.

The chain uses TRBV4-1 and TRBJ2-7, with 11 bases identical to TRBD2. CDR3 length: 16 residues. The V segment lost 1 base and the J segment 3 bases; nucleotides outside the gene matches: 5. Germline V CDR1 and CDR2: MGHRA, YSYEKL. CDR3 sequence reads: CASSQVTSGIHYEQYF. For the CDR3, the DNA is TGCGCCAGCAGCCAAGTGACTAGCGGGATTCACTACGAGCAGTACTTC.

The V call is TRBV10-1, the J call TRBJ2-1; 7 bases agree with TRBD2. The CDR3 covers 15 residues. J gave up 4 bases and V 4 bases, and 7 bases lay outside the gene matches. CDR1 is WNHNN, CDR2 SYGVQD, per germline (reference sequence). The CDR3: CASSAGRELYNEQFF. The CDR3 DNA reads as TGCGCCAGCAGTGCTGGGCGGGAGTTGTACAATGAGCAGTTCTTC.

V usage is TRBV6-6 and J usage is TRBJ1-1; 9 bases line up with TRBD1. CDR1 is MNHNY, CDR2 SVGAGI, per germline (reference sequence). The CDR3 extends over 15 amino acids. J gave up 2 bases and V 6 bases, and 7 bases lay outside the gene matches. DNA for the CDR3: TGTGCCAGCAGGGGGGGACAGGGTGGAAACACTGAAGCTTTCTTT. Translated, it gives CASRGGQGGNTEAFF.

This chain uses TRBV19 with TRBJ2-7; 8 bases are shared with TRBD1. V trimming: 3 bases; J trimming: 4 bases; junction bases outside the gene matches: 2. CDR3 length: 13 residues. CDR1 LNHDA and CDR2 SQIVND come from the germline V gene (reference sequence). This CDR3 reads CASSIGTGYEQYF. The CDR3 DNA sequence: TGTGCCAGTAGTATTGGGACAGGTTACGAGCAGTACTTC.

V is TRBV19 and J is TRBJ2-7, with 10 bases fitting TRBD1. J gave up 5 bases and V 5 bases, and 9 bases lay outside the gene matches. Germline V lookup: CDR1 LNHDA, CDR2 SQIVND (reference sequence). This CDR3 region has 15 residues. This chain's CDR3 is CASSLSGQGGHEQYF. DNA of the CDR3: TGTGCCAGTAGTCTCTCCGGACAGGGGGGCCACGAGCAGTACTTC. Combining the CDR3 with reference TRBV19 and TRBJ2-7 gives the whole variable domain DGGITQSPKYLFRKEGQNVTLSCEQNLNHDAMYWYRQDPGQGLRLIYYSQIVNDFQKGDIAEGYSVSREKKESFPLTVTSAQKNPTAFYLCASSLSGQGGHEQYFGPGTRLTVT.

DNA for the CDR3: TGTGCCAGCAGCACTAACACCGGGGAGCTGTTTTTT. Its translation is CASSTNTGELFF. The chain couples TRBV11-3 to TRBJ2-2; unclear D gene. CDR3 length: 12 amino acids. V lost 5 bases and J 2 bases, leaving 3 bases between the germline ends. Germline V CDR1 and CDR2: SGHNT, YENEEA.

The V call is TRBV10-1, the J call TRBJ2-1; TRBD1 might be the D (6 bases). This CDR3 has 15 residues. Germline V gene sequence: CDR1 WNHNN, CDR2 SYGVQD (reference sequence). V lost 4 bases and J 3 bases, leaving 13 bases between the germline ends. The CDR3 is CASSARGTYYNEQFF. The CDR3 DNA is TGCGCCAGCAGTGCCAGGGGAACCTACTACAATGAGCAGTTCTTC.

The V call is TRBV23-1, the J call TRBJ2-5; 8 bases agree with TRBD1. TRBV23-1 is an ORF, with its function uncertain. J was trimmed by 5 bases and V by 4 bases; bases with no gene match: 15. This CDR3 region has 17 residues. The CDR3 DNA sequence: TGCGCCAGCAGTCCTCTGGGGCGAGACAGGGGTAGGGAGACCCAGTACTTC. Translation gives CASSPLGRDRGRETQYF.

The rearrangement joins TRBV15 to TRBJ2-1; no firm D call. V dropped 1 base and J dropped 5 bases, with 12 bases sitting between them. Germline V gene data show CDR1 as LNHNV and CDR2 as YYDKDF (reference sequence). This CDR3 has 15 residues. As DNA, the CDR3 is TGTGCCACCAGCAGAGGGCCAGGTTTAAACAATGAGCAGTTCTTC. Residues: CATSRGPGLNNEQFF.

The chain couples TRBV7-9 to TRBJ1-5; 9 bases are shared with TRBD1. Germline trimming cut 3 bases from V and 3 bases from J; bases unmatched to any gene: 3. Per germline, CDR1 SEHNR and CDR2 FQNEAQ (reference sequence). CDR3 length: 15 amino acids. The CDR3: CASSLWTGVNQPQHF. The CDR3, as DNA: TGTGCCAGCAGCTTGTGGACAGGGGTCAATCAGCCCCAGCATTTT.

The V gene is TRBV7-8, the J gene TRBJ2-3, with D perhaps matching TRBD2 (8 bases). This CDR3 spans 22 amino acids. V lost 1 base and J lost 3, with 32 bases in between. The V gene's germline CDR1 is SGHVS and CDR2 FQNEAQ. The CDR3: CASSLVVSAGGQLQGPTDTQYF. CDR3 nucleotides: TGTGCCAGCAGCTTAGTGGTATCGGCGGGAGGACAATTACAGGGGCCAACAGATACGCAGTATTTT.

The chain links TRBV7-9 to TRBJ2-3; 7 bases are shared with TRBD1. From germline, CDR1 is SEHNR and CDR2 FQNEAQ (reference sequence). The J segment lost 1 base and the V segment lost 5 bases, leaving 3 bases of the junction unmatched. The CDR3 contains 14 residues. CDR3 protein: CASSPGQGTDTQYF. DNA for the CDR3: TGTGCCAGCAGCCCAGGACAGGGCACAGATACGCAGTATTTT.

The chain recombines TRBV5-4 with TRBJ2-6; D is possibly TRBD1 (5 bases). Looked up from germline, CDR1 is SGHNT and CDR2 is YYREEE (reference sequence). V lost 5 bases, J lost 0 bases, and 6 bases lay in between. There are 14 residues in the CDR3. The CDR3 protein is CASSDSSGANVLTF. CDR3 nucleotides: TGTGCCAGCAGTGACAGCTCTGGGGCCAACGTCCTGACTTTC.

V and J are TRBV14 and TRBJ2-7; D is perhaps TRBD2 (6 bases). Germline V gives CDR1 SGHDN, CDR2 FVKESK. V gave up 7 bases and J gave up 0 bases, with 13 bases separating them. This CDR3 comprises 14 residues. CDR3 bases: TGTGCCAGCAACCGTGGAGGGAGCTCCTACGAGCAGTACTTC. Translation gives CASNRGGSSYEQYF.

This clone was seen more than once but under ten times. The rearrangement links TRBV5-1 to TRBJ1-6; 7 nucleotides align to TRBD1. In germline, CDR1 is SGHRS, CDR2 YFSETQ. The CDR3 spans 14 residues. J gave up 9 bases and V 8 bases, and 11 bases lay outside the gene matches. The CDR3 region is CASSQGGAFSPLHF. CDR3 bases: TGCGCCAGTTCCCAGGGGGGCGCGTTTTCACCCCTCCACTTT.